This T cell receptor (beta chain) comes out of a study of blood T cell repertoires in COVID-19 (dated by TCRdb to between 2020 and 2021). Context from the whole study: Collaborator samples came from the United States, Italy and Spain and covered acute and convalescent phases of COVID-19. The prospective study material was composed of cDNA or gDNA derived from T cells, B-cell-depleted T cells, or PBMCs. The dataset comprised deeply sampled blood TCRbeta repertoires from subjects exposed to, actively infected with, or recovered from COVID-19. A freely available public database, intended as a resource for researchers studying the immune response to SARS-CoV-2, is where the repertoires were released. Samples came from the ongoing ImmuneRACE study (first 160 participants) plus 1,254 subjects from 6 global collaborators. The sample metadata nearly always contained a de-identified subject ID, COVID-19 status, age in years and sex. Where HLA class I and class II types were available, the types were taken from metadata supplied by the sample provider, not from assay-based typing.

TCRbeta CDR3 regions were amplified from genomic DNA using the immunoSEQ Assay, a bias-controlled multiplex PCR. The authors' pipeline ran thus. Nucleated cell counts per sample were estimated from amplification of reference gene primers within the assay. To quantify the absolute abundance of each unique TCRbeta CDR3 rearrangement, sequence reads were collapsed and filtered. For each sample, productive Simpson clonality was calculated by taking the square root of Simpson's diversity index across productive rearrangements. Not all clones reach the TCRdb copy of this immuneACCESS table, which keeps in-frame sequences only. Checked studies attribute under half of the gap to unresolved V genes and leave the rest unexplained. V, J and clone size derive from that table, while D and trimming were established from the DNA sequence. This sample gives about 69,000 clones in total; roughly 90% of them show up just once. The ten largest account for about 5% of the sample.

Comments on this clone: It has no known antigen specificity. Per-base qualities were not stored, and no clone one base away is much larger.

Broader findings and caveats from the paper: How much clinical and demographic metadata was included differed by source and by participant, and the metadata was provided uncurated.

Whole blood was collected in K2EDTA tubes by collaborating institutions according to the institutions' own protocols. Collaborator samples were shipped for TCRbeta analysis as frozen whole blood, isolated PBMCs, or DNA extracted from either sample type. The sample was peripheral blood. The clonotype comes from a woman aged 55-70 years with active COVID-19.

The CDR3 loop reads CASSYRQGYGYTF. At the DNA level, the sequence is TGTGCCAGCAGTTATCGACAGGGCTATGGCTACACCTTC. The sequence joins TRBV28 to TRBJ1-2; 7 central bases correspond to TRBD1. V loses 4 bases at its end and J loses 4 bases; junction bases beyond the gene matches: 3. From the cysteine up to the phenylalanine, the CDR3 has a length of 13 residues. Only CDR3 DNA remains: 39 bases, in frame from the first base. CDR1 MDHEN and CDR2 SYDVKM are derived from the germline V gene.